What follows is one T cell receptor beta chain and its context. The identical CDR3 is also encoded by other nucleotide sequences in the sample. The sample belongs to a study of beta chain features in type 1 diabetes. Every single donor gave one heparinised blood draw, and these averaged roughly 100 mL. The entirety of the isolated RNA underwent reverse transcription, so expressed TCRB transcripts were sequenced. The assay was immunoSEQ multiplex PCR, and TCRdb's table has in-frame clones only and misses some. The table shows roughly 500,000 clones, with about 30% occurring only once. The sequenced material came from naive CD4+ T cells from blood. This receptor was obtained from a man aged 18 to 29 in good health.

In DNA, the CDR3 is TGTGCCTGGAGCCGTCGAGGCAATCAGCCCCAGCATTTT. This codes for CAWSRRGNQPQHF. The chain uses TRBV30 and TRBJ1-5; D not resolved. The germline CDR1 and CDR2 sequences are GTSNPN and SVGIG (reference sequence). The CDR3 is 13 amino acids. V shed 3 bases and J shed 2 bases, with 8 bases lying between them.